Below, one T cell receptor beta chain is given with its context. This sample was taken from a study of blood T cell repertoires in COVID-19. Study summary: From the United States, Italy and Spain came samples of acute and convalescent COVID-19. PBMCs, B-cell-depleted T cells, or T cells provided the cDNA or gDNA that made up the material.

The length of the CDR3 is 12 residues. Trimming shortened V by 6 bases and J by 4 bases, and 6 bases separated the two germline ends. Study processing details: Counts of nucleated cells, estimated from reference gene primer amplification, were obtained. Libraries were prepared by immunoSEQ multiplex PCR; TCRdb keeps only in-frame clonotypes and omits some of them. V, J and clone size were drawn from that table, and D and trimming were deduced from the DNA. The data contain 60,000 to 75,000 clones, more than 70% of them singletons. This chain links TRBV12-3 or TRBV12-4 with TRBJ2-2; D is unresolved. The sequenced sample consisted of peripheral blood. This sequence originates from a human donor in a cohort sampled during active COVID-19. As DNA, the CDR3 is TGTGCCAGCAGGTCGAGCACCGGGGAGCTGTTTTTT. Encoded protein: CASRSSTGELFF.